This TCR beta chain is from a study of T cell changes during pregnancy in multiple sclerosis. V lost 2 bases and J lost 3; bases outside the gene matches: 3. Germline V gene lookup returns CDR1 LGHNA and CDR2 YNFKEQ. This CDR3 comprises 16 residues. A few counts support this clone. The data were produced by immunoSEQ multiplex PCR, yet TCRdb's version contains in-frame clones alone and is incomplete. The repertoire has tens of thousands of clones, roughly 92% of them found once; the top ten carry around 2%. The specimen was peripheral blood, collected after pregnancy. The chain combines TRBV4-2 with TRBJ2-7, with 14 bases identical to TRBD2. The sequence came from a female donor with multiple sclerosis, enrolled in a pregnancy study. In DNA, the CDR3 is TGTGCCAGCAGCCAACCCGGGACTAGCGGGAGCTACGAGCAGTACTTC. This codes for CASSQPGTSGSYEQYF.